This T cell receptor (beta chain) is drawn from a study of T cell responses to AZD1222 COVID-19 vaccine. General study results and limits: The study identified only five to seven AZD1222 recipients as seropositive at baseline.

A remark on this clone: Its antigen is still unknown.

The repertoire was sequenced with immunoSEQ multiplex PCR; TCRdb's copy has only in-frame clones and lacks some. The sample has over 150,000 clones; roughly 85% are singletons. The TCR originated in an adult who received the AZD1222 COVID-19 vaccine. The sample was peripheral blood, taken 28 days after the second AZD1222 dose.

The CDR3 protein is CASSTTMKETQYF. The CDR3 DNA reads TGTGCCAGCAGCACAACGATGAAAGAGACCCAGTACTTC. The chain recombines TRBV11-2 with TRBJ2-5, with D hard to call. The CDR3 contains 13 residues. CDR1 and CDR2 from the germline V gene are SGHAT and FQNNGV. V was pared by 5 bases and J by 3 bases, with 10 bases between.